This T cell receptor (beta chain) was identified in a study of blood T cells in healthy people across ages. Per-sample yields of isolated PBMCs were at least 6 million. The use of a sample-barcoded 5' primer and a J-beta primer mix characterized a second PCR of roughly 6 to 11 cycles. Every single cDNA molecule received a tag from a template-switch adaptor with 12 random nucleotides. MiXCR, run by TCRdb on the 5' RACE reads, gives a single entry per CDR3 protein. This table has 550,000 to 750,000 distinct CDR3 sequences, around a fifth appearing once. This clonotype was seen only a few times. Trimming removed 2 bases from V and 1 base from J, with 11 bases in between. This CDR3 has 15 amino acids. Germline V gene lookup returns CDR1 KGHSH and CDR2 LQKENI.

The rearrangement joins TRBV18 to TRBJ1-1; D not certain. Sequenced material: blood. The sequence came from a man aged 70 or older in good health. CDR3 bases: TGTGCCAGCTCACCATGGCGACGGACGAACACTGAAGCTTTCTTT. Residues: CASSPWRRTNTEAFF.